This T cell receptor beta chain comes out of a study of identical twins. Whole-study results and caveats: Model-predicted out-of-frame TCR alpha sharing fell below observed values in monozygotic twins. One should note that invariant MAIT and iNKT cells could partly confound zero-insertion analyses. Carriage of fewer insertions was seen in abundant cord blood beta clonotypes, whereas memory repertoires showed none.

This clonotype was observed a handful of times. The antigen remains unidentified. Each CDR3 protein is one row after TCRdb ran MiXCR on the 5' RACE reads. The table lists hundreds of thousands of distinct CDR3 sequences, roughly 7% of them singletons, with 3.5% to 4% in the top ten. V was pared by 4 bases and J by 6 bases, with 9 bases of the junction left unmatched. The CDR3 is made up of 15 amino acids. CDR1 SGDLS and CDR2 YYNGEE come from the germline V gene. The same sample was also studied in work on yellow fever vaccine responses in identical twins.

V usage is TRBV9 and J usage is TRBJ2-1; 8 bases map to TRBD2. The sequencing input was memory (CD45RO+) T cells sorted from blood. This receptor was obtained from a woman between 18 and 30 years old in good health. Written as DNA, the CDR3 is TGTGCCAGCAGCCAGCGCCGGGAGGGCCGCAATGAGCAGTTCTTC. Translating it yields CASSQRREGRNEQFF.